The 28 T cell receptor beta chains given below trace back to one sample, sequenced in a study of blood T cell repertoires in COVID-19. Assay: immunoSEQ multiplex PCR; the TCRdb copy retains only in-frame clones and omits some. Among about 89,000 clones listed, around 88% were seen once. Sequencing was carried out using peripheral blood. The origin of the receptors is a man aged 55 to 70 with acute or convalescent COVID-19.

J is TRBJ2-2 and V is TRBV9; 7 nucleotides agree with TRBD1. Germline lookup yields CDR1 SGDLS and CDR2 YYNGEE. V shed 3 bases, J shed 2 bases, and the junction held 7 bases outside the gene matches. The CDR3 length is 16 residues. The CDR3 nucleotides are TGTGCCAGCAGCGCCTCAAGGGGGCCTAACACCGGGGAGCTGTTTTTT. Amino acids: CASSASRGPNTGELFF.

The gene calls are TRBV28 and TRBJ1-1, with D unresolved. V dropped 1 base and J dropped 4 bases, with 10 bases sitting between them. The CDR3 is 14 amino acids. Germline V gene lookup returns CDR1 MDHEN and CDR2 SYDVKM. The CDR3 region is CASSLSGMGTEAFF. In nucleotides, the CDR3 is TGTGCCAGCAGTTTATCGGGGATGGGCACTGAAGCTTTCTTT.

The rearrangement links TRBV19 to TRBJ2-7, with TRBD2 matching 7 bases. V lost 10 bases, J lost 12 bases, and 15 bases stayed unmatched. CDR1 is LNHDA, CDR2 SQIVND, per germline (reference sequence). The CDR3 runs to 12 residues. CDR3 region: CATYQGGVSMYF. In DNA form, the CDR3 reads TGTGCCACCTATCAGGGAGGGGTTTCGATGTACTTC.

The rearrangement uses TRBV7-9 and TRBJ1-6; perhaps TRBD1 as D (6 bases). The CDR3 is made up of 13 amino acids. V was shortened by 1 base and J by 10 bases, with 8 bases between the two germline ends. Germline CDR1 and CDR2: SEHNR and FQNEAQ (reference sequence). The DNA of the CDR3 is TGTGCCAGCAGCTTAGGGGGGCAATCACCCCTCCACTTT. It encodes CASSLGGQSPLHF.

CDR3 DNA sequence: TGTGCCTGGAGTGTAGGTGGAGGAGCACCCCTCCACTTT. The encoded protein is CAWSVGGGAPLHF. The rearrangement joins TRBV30 to TRBJ1-6; D is uncertain. The germline CDR1 and CDR2 sequences are GTSNPN and SVGIG (reference sequence). V gave up 0 bases and J gave up 11 bases, with 11 bases separating them. This CDR3 region has 13 residues.

CDR3 nucleotides: TGTGCCACCGGGGAAAGGGGCCCCACAGATACGCAGTATTTT. Translating it yields CATGERGPTDTQYF. J is TRBJ2-3 and V is TRBV15; D might be TRBD1 (5 bases). The CDR3 length is 14 residues. Trimming took 8 bases from V and 2 from J, leaving 14 bases between them. Germline V gives CDR1 LNHNV, CDR2 YYDKDF (reference sequence).

The rearrangement joins TRBV6-1 to TRBJ2-2; 11 bases agree with TRBD2. Germline V gene sequence: CDR1 MNHNS, CDR2 SASEGT. This CDR3 has 18 amino acids. The V gene end was trimmed by 0 bases and the J gene end by 2 bases; junction bases not matched to a gene: 5. CDR3 protein: CASSEARLAGGNTGELFF. The CDR3 bases are TGTGCCAGCAGTGAAGCGCGGCTAGCGGGGGGCAACACCGGGGAGCTGTTTTTT.

This chain joins TRBV15 and TRBJ2-2; a weak D match, TRBD2 (6 bases). The V end was cut by 0 bases, the J end by 0 bases, with 14 bases between. The CDR3 consists of 18 residues. Germline CDR1 LNHNV, CDR2 YYDKDF (reference sequence). The CDR3 nucleotides read TGTGCCACCAGCAGAGATCTCGGGGGTCTTACGAACACCGGGGAGCTGTTTTTT. Its protein product is CATSRDLGGLTNTGELFF. The full variable domain, completed using reference TRBV15 and TRBJ2-2, is DAMVIQNPRYQVTQFGKPVTLSCSQTLNHNVMYWYQQKSSQAPKLLFHYYDKDFNNEADTPDNFQSRRPNTSFCFLDIRSPGLGDTAMYLCATSRDLGGLTNTGELFFGEGSRLTVL.

The chain carries TRBV27 and TRBJ2-3; TRBD2 matches at 9 bases. Per the germline V gene, CDR1 is MNHEY and CDR2 is SMNVEV (reference sequence). This CDR3 is 16 amino acids long. V dropped 1 base and J dropped 5; count of bases not matched to a gene: 7. CDR3 amino acids: CASSLLVAGVIDTQYF. The CDR3 region has the DNA TGTGCCAGCAGTTTATTAGTAGCGGGAGTTATAGATACGCAGTATTTT.

The chain links TRBV2 to TRBJ2-7, with 7 bases that match TRBD1. The V gene end was trimmed by 5 bases and the J gene end by 0 bases; junction bases not matched to a gene: 13. CDR1 is SNHLY, CDR2 FYNNEI, per germline. There are 17 residues in the CDR3. CDR3 sequence (DNA): TGTGCCAGCAGTAGGCAAGTTGACAGGGCAAGCTCCTACGAGCAGTACTTC. Its protein is CASSRQVDRASSYEQYF.

V is TRBV7-7 and J is TRBJ1-2; 7 nucleotides match TRBD1. The CDR3 totals 17 residues. CDR1 and CDR2 (germline): SSHAT, FNYEAQ (reference sequence). The junction had 9 bases not matched to a gene; V was cut back by 2 bases and J by 0 bases. The CDR3 coding sequence is TGTGCCAGCAGCTTACCGACAGGGCGGCGAGCTAACTATGGCTACACCTTC. Its translation: CASSLPTGRRANYGYTF.

The V gene is TRBV7-6, the J gene TRBJ2-2, with 14 bases that match TRBD2. Trimming removed 0 bases from V and 5 bases from J; junction bases left unmatched: 17. Germline V gives CDR1 SGHVS, CDR2 FNYEAQ. CDR3 length equals 22 residues. CDR3 DNA: TGTGCCAGCAGCTTAGCAGGATGGCCCCGACTAGCGGGAGGGAACATGACCGGGGAGCTGTTTTTT. Amino acids: CASSLAGWPRLAGGNMTGELFF.

The chain is built from TRBV7-6 and TRBJ1-1; possibly TRBD1 for D (5 bases). CDR1 and CDR2 from the germline V gene are SGHVS and FNYEAQ. This CDR3 is built from 16 residues. V was shortened by 5 bases and J by 0 bases, with 16 bases between the two germline ends. CDR3 in DNA: TGTGCCAGCAGCCTAATATCTACAGGAGTGAACACTGAAGCTTTCTTT. Protein product: CASSLISTGVNTEAFF.

V usage is TRBV11-2 and J usage is TRBJ1-5, with D maybe TRBD1 (6 bases). The CDR3 extends over 16 amino acids. Per germline, CDR1 SGHAT and CDR2 FQNNGV. Trimming stripped 0 bases from V and 9 bases from J, with 18 bases between. The CDR3 here is CASSLDGTQGPWPQHF. The CDR3, as DNA: TGTGCCAGCAGCTTAGATGGGACACAGGGCCCATGGCCCCAGCATTTT.

This clone was picked up one time. DNA for the CDR3: TGTGCCAGTAGTACTGGGAGGTCAACCGAGCAGTACTTC. It yields the protein CASSTGRSTEQYF. The chain is built from TRBV19 and TRBJ2-7; maybe TRBD2 (6 bases). The CDR3 extends over 13 amino acids. Trimming took off 4 bases at V and 6 bases at J, with 13 bases between the two ends. Germline V CDR1 and CDR2: LNHDA, SQIVND (reference sequence).

The V and J genes are TRBV19 and TRBJ2-1, with no clear D. CDR1 is LNHDA and CDR2 is SQIVND in the germline V gene (reference sequence). The CDR3 sequence is 13 residues long. V was clipped by 6 bases and J by 5 bases, with 11 bases between them. The CDR3 DNA is TGTGCCAGTAGCCTTACTGCCAACAATGAGCAGTTCTTC. As protein: CASSLTANNEQFF.

This clone was recorded once. The chain employs TRBV9 and TRBJ2-2; D may be TRBD1 (5 bases). The CDR3 is made up of 17 amino acids. The V and J ends lost 0 bases and 6 bases respectively, with 18 bases between them. Looked up from germline, CDR1 is SGDLS and CDR2 is YYNGEE. CDR3 nucleotides: TGTGCCAGCAGCGTAGGCCAGGGATGGCCGTCACCCGGGGAGCTGTTTTTT. Amino acids: CASSVGQGWPSPGELFF.

This clone was counted a few times. This chain links TRBV7-2 with TRBJ1-2; 10 nucleotides agree with TRBD1. The CDR3 consists of 13 residues. V shed 4 bases and J 10 bases; nucleotides not matched to a gene: 6. Germline assignment: CDR1 SGHTA and CDR2 FQGNSA. The CDR3 bases are TGTGCCAGCAGCTCGGACAGGGGGGAGATCTACACCTTC. Its protein is CASSSDRGEIYTF.

This clone was recorded once. The V and J genes are TRBV3-1 (or the pseudogene TRBV3-2) and TRBJ1-3, with a tentative D call TRBD1 (6 bases). Per the germline V gene, CDR1 is LGHDT and CDR2 is YNNKEL (reference sequence). The CDR3 is 14 amino acids. The germline V and J ends were trimmed by 5 bases and 1 base, with 9 bases remaining between them. The CDR3 region has the DNA TGTGCCAGCAGCTGGACAGCTTCTGGAAACACCATATATTTT. This codes for CASSWTASGNTIYF.

This chain connects TRBV5-4 to TRBJ1-4; the D is unclear. Germline assignment: CDR1 SGHNT and CDR2 YYREEE (reference sequence). The CDR3 is 14 amino acids. V lost 2 bases and J lost 4, with 9 bases in between. CDR3 residues: CASSFAAGNEKLFF. The CDR3 region has the DNA TGTGCCAGCAGCTTCGCAGCGGGTAATGAAAAACTGTTTTTT.

The chain combines TRBV3-1 (or the pseudogene TRBV3-2) with TRBJ1-2; 9 nucleotides match TRBD1. Unmatched junction bases numbered 6, after V lost 5 bases and J lost 8 bases. This CDR3 spans 13 amino acids. Germline CDR1 and CDR2: LGHDT and YNNKEL (reference sequence). CDR3 DNA sequence: TGTGCCAGCAGCGTACAGGGGGCGGGAGGCTACACCTTC. This encodes CASSVQGAGGYTF.

This chain joins TRBV5-4 and TRBJ2-3; 7 bases match TRBD1. CDR3 length: 15 amino acids. V gave up 4 bases and J gave up 1 base; unmatched junction bases: 6. Per germline, CDR1 SGHNT and CDR2 YYREEE (reference sequence). This CDR3 is CASSLGDRRTDTQYF. DNA of the CDR3: TGTGCCAGCAGCCTGGGGGACAGACGCACAGATACGCAGTATTTT. The whole variable domain, remainder taken from reference TRBV5-4 and TRBJ2-3, is ETGVTQSPTHLIKTRGQQVTLRCSSQSGHNTVSWYQQALGQGPQFIFQYYREEENGRGNFPPRFSGLQFPNYSSELNVNALELDDSALYLCASSLGDRRTDTQYFGPGTRLTVL.

The rearrangement links TRBV9 to TRBJ2-1; 10 bases fit TRBD2. Germline-derived CDR1 and CDR2 are SGDLS and YYNGEE. V gave up 0 bases and J gave up 7 bases; unmatched junction bases: 16. The CDR3 extends over 19 amino acids. CDR3 sequence reads: CASSVEGLEVLAGVNEQFF. CDR3 nucleotide sequence: TGTGCCAGCAGCGTAGAAGGGTTGGAGGTGCTAGCGGGAGTAAATGAGCAGTTCTTC.

The genes are TRBV7-6 and TRBJ1-1; TRBD1 is a possible D gene (5 bases). V was shortened by 5 bases and J by 4 bases, with 11 bases between the two germline ends. This CDR3 is built from 13 residues. Germline lookup yields CDR1 SGHVS and CDR2 FNYEAQ. DNA of the CDR3: TGTGCCAGCAGCCCTCAGGGTGGCACTGAAGCTTTCTTT. Translating it yields CASSPQGGTEAFF.

The V call is TRBV2, the J call TRBJ2-3; D is uncertain. V was cut by 6 bases and J by 5 bases, with 15 bases left in between. Germline V CDR1 and CDR2: SNHLY, FYNNEI. There are 14 residues in the CDR3. The CDR3 bases are TGTGCCAGCAGAGGAGTGGCCCGCATAGATACGCAGTATTTT. It translates to CASRGVARIDTQYF.

The rearrangement uses TRBV6-5 and TRBJ2-2; D is unresolved. V was clipped by 9 bases and J by 4 bases, with 9 bases between them. The CDR3 has 12 amino acids. The V gene's germline CDR1 is MNHEY and CDR2 SVGAGI. The CDR3 is CASSSRTGELFF. The CDR3 coding sequence is TGTGCCAGTAGTAGCCGCACCGGGGAGCTGTTTTTT.

The chain links TRBV7-9 to TRBJ1-1, with D unclear. The CDR3 consists of 15 residues. Deletions cut 2 bases from V and 5 bases from J, with 15 bases between. The germline gives CDR1 SEHNR, CDR2 FQNEAQ (reference sequence). This CDR3 is CASSLLMGPGTEAFF. CDR3 nucleotides: TGTGCCAGCAGCTTATTGATGGGCCCGGGGACTGAAGCTTTCTTT.

The chain links TRBV10-2 to TRBJ2-7; TRBD1 agrees at 8 bases. Germline CDR1 and CDR2: WSHSY and SAAADI. This CDR3 comprises 13 residues. Trimming removed 0 bases from V and 7 bases from J; junction bases left unmatched: 2. The CDR3 loop is CASSESRDREQYF. CDR3 DNA sequence: TGCGCCAGCAGTGAGTCCCGGGACAGGGAGCAGTACTTC.